This T cell receptor beta chain was sequenced in a study of human T cells and chemical hapten exposure. Turning to the study itself: Patch tests of 0.01% DPC on the upper back were read at 6 days. Among samples, TCR yields varied mainly because of small differences in pooled library volume.

Time point reported: pre-sensitization, week 0. Treatment reported: therapeutic diphenylcyclopropenone sensitization with weekly scalp DPC. The CDR3 has 15 amino acids. V lost 4 bases and J lost 0; bases outside the gene matches: 4. Germline loops: CDR1 SEHNR, CDR2 FQNEAQ (reference sequence). This clonotype turned up a few times. The antigen is undetermined. From the RACE reads, TCRdb called clonotypes with MiXCR, one entry per CDR3 protein. The sample includes about 98,000 distinct CDR3 sequences, about a tenth seen only once; the top ten take 3.1%. Findings of the study overall: Expanded TCRs were compared with controls, and the expanded TCRs formed significantly more large CDR3 similarity clusters. With alopecia, donors may have immune responses unlike healthy people's.

The sequence derives from a woman aged 60 to 75 with alopecia areata. Some clones in this sample may be carry-over from other donors' samples. The sequenced sample was whole blood, obtained in connection with sensitization to the hapten diphenylcyclopropenone (DPC). V and J are TRBV7-9 and TRBJ1-1, with 8 bases fitting TRBD1. CDR3 sequence (DNA): TGTGCCAGCAGCTCCTCCAGGGGGCTGAACACTGAAGCTTTCTTT. Its translation is CASSSSRGLNTEAFF.